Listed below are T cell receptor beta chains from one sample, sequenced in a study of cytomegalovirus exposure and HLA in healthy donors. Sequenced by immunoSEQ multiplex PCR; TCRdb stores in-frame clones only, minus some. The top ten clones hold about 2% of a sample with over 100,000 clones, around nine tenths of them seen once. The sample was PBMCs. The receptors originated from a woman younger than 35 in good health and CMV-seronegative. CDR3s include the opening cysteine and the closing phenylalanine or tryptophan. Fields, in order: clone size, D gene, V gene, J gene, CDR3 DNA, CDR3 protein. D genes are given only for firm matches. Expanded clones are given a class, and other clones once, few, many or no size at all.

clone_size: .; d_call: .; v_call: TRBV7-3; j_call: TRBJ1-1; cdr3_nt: TGTGCCAGCAGCTTAACGGGGGGGGTTAGCACTGAAGCTTTCTTT; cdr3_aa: CASSLTGGVSTEAFF
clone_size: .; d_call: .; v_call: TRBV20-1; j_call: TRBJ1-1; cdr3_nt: TGCAGTGCTGGGCCCACTGAAGCTTTCTTT; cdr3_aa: CSAGPTEAFF
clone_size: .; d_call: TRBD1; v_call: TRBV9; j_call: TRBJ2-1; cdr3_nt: TGTGCCAGCAGCGTGGGACAGGGGCTCTACAATGAGCAGTTCTTC; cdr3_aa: CASSVGQGLYNEQFF
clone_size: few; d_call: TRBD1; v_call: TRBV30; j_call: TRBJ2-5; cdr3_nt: TGTGCCCCCCGGGACAGGGACAAAGAGACCCAGTACTTC; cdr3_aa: CAPRDRDKETQYF
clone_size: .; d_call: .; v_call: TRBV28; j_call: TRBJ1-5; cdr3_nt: TGTGCCAGCACCCGCCGGCGGGATTTTCAGCCCCAGCATTTT; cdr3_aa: CASTRRRDFQPQHF
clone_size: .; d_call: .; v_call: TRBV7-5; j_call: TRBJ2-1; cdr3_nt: TGTGCCAGAAGCTTAGCCGCGAAGAGTGAGCAGTTCTTC; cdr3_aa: CARSLAAKSEQFF
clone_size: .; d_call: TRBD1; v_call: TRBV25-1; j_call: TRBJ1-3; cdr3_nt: TGTGCCAGCAGTGAGGGACAGGGCCTTGGAAACACCATATATTTT; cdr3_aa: CASSEGQGLGNTIYF
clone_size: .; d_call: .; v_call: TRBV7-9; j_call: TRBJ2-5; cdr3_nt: TGTGCCAGCCGACCCAACCCTGGAGATTTTCAAGAGACCCAGTACTTC; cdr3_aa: CASRPNPGDFQETQYF
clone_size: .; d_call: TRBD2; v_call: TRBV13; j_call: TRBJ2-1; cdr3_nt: TGTGCCAGCAGCTTAGGCCGCGGGAGGGAGTTCTACAATGAGCAGTTCTTC; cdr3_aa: CASSLGRGREFYNEQFF
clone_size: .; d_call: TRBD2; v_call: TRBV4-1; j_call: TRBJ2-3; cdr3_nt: TGCGCCAGCAGCCGCACCCCTCTAGCGGGGGGCGCAGATACGCAGTATTTT; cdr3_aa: CASSRTPLAGGADTQYF
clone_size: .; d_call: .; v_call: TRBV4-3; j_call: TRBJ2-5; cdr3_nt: TGCGCCAGCAGCCTTCGGGTGTTAGAGGAGACCCAGTACTTC; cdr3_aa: CASSLRVLEETQYF
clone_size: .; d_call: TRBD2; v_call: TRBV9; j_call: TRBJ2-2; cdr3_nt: TGTGCCAGCAGCGTCACGACTAGCGGAAACACCGGGGAGCTGTTTTTT; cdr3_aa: CASSVTTSGNTGELFF
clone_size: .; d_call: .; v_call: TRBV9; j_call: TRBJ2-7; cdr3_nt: TGTGCCAGCAGCGTCTCCCAATCTAACTACGAGCAGTACTTC; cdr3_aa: CASSVSQSNYEQYF
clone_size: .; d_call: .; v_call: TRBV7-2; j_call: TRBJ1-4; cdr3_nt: TGTGCCAGCAGCCCTACTCCCGTTAATGAAAAACTGTTTTTT; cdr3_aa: CASSPTPVNEKLFF
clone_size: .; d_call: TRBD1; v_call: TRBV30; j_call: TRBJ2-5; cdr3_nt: TGTGCCTGGAGCCAACAGGGGGCGGGGACCCAGTACTTC; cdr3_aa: CAWSQQGAGTQYF
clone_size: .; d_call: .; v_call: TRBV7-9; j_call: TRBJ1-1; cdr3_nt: TGTGCCAGCAGCTTAGTTGGCAGGGAGAACACTGAAGCTTTCTTT; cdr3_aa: CASSLVGRENTEAFF
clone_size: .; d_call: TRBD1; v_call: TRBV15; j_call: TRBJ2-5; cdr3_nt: TGTGCCACCAGCAGAGGCAGGGGGCGGTGGAGAGAGACCCAGTACTTC; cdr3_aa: CATSRGRGRWRETQYF
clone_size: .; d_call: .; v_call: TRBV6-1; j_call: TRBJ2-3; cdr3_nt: TGTGCCAGCAGTCCCCCAGCGTCGGATACGCAGTATTTT; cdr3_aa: CASSPPASDTQYF
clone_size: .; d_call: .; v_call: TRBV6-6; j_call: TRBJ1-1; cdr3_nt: TGTGCCAGCTCCAATGAAGCTTTCTTT; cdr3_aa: CASSNEAFF
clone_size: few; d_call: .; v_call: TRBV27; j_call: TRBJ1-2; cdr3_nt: TGTGCCAGCAGTCCAAGACAGCGTGGGGATGACTATGGCTACACCTTC; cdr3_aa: CASSPRQRGDDYGYTF
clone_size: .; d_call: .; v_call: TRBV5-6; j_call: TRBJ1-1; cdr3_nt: TGTGCCAGCAGCTTAGGGAGCACTGAAGCTTTCTTT; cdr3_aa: CASSLGSTEAFF
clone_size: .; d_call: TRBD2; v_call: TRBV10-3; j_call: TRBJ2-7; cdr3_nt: TGTGCCATCAGCGGACTAGCGGGCTCCTACGAGCAGTACTTC; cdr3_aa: CAISGLAGSYEQYF
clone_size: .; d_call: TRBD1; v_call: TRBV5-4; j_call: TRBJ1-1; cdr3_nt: TGTGCCAGCCGCTCATTAGGGACAGGAAACACTGAAGCTTTCTTT; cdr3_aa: CASRSLGTGNTEAFF
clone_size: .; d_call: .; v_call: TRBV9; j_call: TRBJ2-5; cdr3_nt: TGTGCCAGCAGCGTAGTCCCTGTGGGGGCGGGTCAGGAGACCCAGTACTTC; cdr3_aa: CASSVVPVGAGQETQYF
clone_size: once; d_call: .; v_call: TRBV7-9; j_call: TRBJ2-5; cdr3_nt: TGTGCCAGCAGCGAACAAACAGGGCCCCGGGCGGAGACCCAGTACTTC; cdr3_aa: CASSEQTGPRAETQYF